This T cell receptor (beta chain) was retrieved from a study of beta chain features in type 1 diabetes. Trimming removed 5 bases at V and 2 bases at J, with 8 bases between. The CDR3 extends over 13 amino acids. The germline V gene has CDR1 KGHSH and CDR2 LQKENI. This clone was seen a few times. The whole isolated RNA underwent reverse transcription, so sequencing captured expressed TCRB transcripts. Generated by immunoSEQ multiplex PCR, the TCRdb table keeps only in-frame clones and is missing some. The table shows 970,000 or so clones, with 17% occurring only once. The sample comprised naive CD4+ T cells from blood. The chain uses TRBV18 and TRBJ2-3; D not resolved. This receptor was taken from a woman aged 18-29 years in good health. The CDR3: CASSSSLTDTQYF. As DNA, the CDR3 is TGTGCCAGCTCATCGTCGCTCACAGATACGCAGTATTTT.